The subject of this entry is one TCR beta chain. Its antigen remains unidentified. The data were obtained in a study of T cells after yellow fever vaccination. Study-level results: The secondary response was weaker but peaked faster, day 5 versus 15. Across the CD4 and CD8 compartments, a small share of clonotypes was present in both.

TCRdb re-called the 5' RACE reads through MiXCR, storing one row per CDR3 protein. The repertoire holds under 550,000 distinct CDR3 sequences, with just over 20% as singletons. The CDR3 covers 14 residues. CDR1 and CDR2 (germline): MDHEN, SYDVKM. V was pared by 6 bases and J by 6 bases, with 6 bases of the junction left unmatched. This sample comprised PBMCs, obtained about 20 days after the first yellow fever vaccination. This rearrangement joins TRBV28 to TRBJ2-4, with 9 bases fitting TRBD2. This sequence was found in a man younger than 35 who received the YFV17D yellow fever vaccine. The CDR3 DNA sequence: TGTGCCAGCAGGTCTAGCGGGGTAGGAAACATTCAGTACTTC. Amino acid sequence: CASRSSGVGNIQYF.